The sequence of this TCR beta chain was determined in a study of blood T cell repertoires in COVID-19. Study background: Sample material is recorded as cDNA or gDNA derived from T cells, B-cell-depleted T cells, or PBMCs.

The method was immunoSEQ multiplex PCR; TCRdb's version includes in-frame clones alone and lacks a portion of them. The sample contains about 58,000 clones, around 78% of which appear only once. The germline V gene encodes CDR1 SGHDT and CDR2 YYEEEE. Between the trimmed V and J ends, which lost 0 bases and 2 bases, there was a span of 6 bases. The CDR3 has 14 amino acids. The sequencing sample was made of peripheral blood. The chain is built from TRBV5-6 and TRBJ1-3; D is uncertain. This receptor was taken from a human donor in a cohort sampled during active COVID-19. The CDR3 coding sequence is TGTGCCAGCAGCTTGGATACAGCTGGAAACACCATATATTTT. Translation gives CASSLDTAGNTIYF.